This is a list of T cell receptor beta chains from one sample in a study of T-cell memory formation after mild COVID-19. TCRdb processed the 5' RACE reads anew with MiXCR; each CDR3 protein has one entry. The sample contains over 300,000 distinct CDR3 sequences, more than 20% of which appear only once. The sequenced sample consisted of PBMCs or a T cell subset sorted from them (not recorded which). These receptors were obtained from a man between 18 and 29 years old who had mild COVID-19 (a few samples of this study predate the infection). Cell type and time point are not known. Both conserved end residues are part of each CDR3. D genes are given only for firm matches. A clone size is listed for some rows: how often the clone was seen (once, few, many), or a class if it is expanded.

size	J	D	V	CDR3	DNA
few	TRBJ2-1	-	TRBV5-4	CASSPPGILAYEQFF	TGTGCCAGCAGCCCCCCGGGAATCCTTGCCTATGAGCAGTTCTTC
-	TRBJ2-3	-	TRBV6-2/TRBV6-3	CASRPVTDTQYF	TGTGCCAGCAGACCGGTCACAGATACGCAGTATTTT
few	TRBJ2-1	TRBD2	TRBV20-1	CSARLAGNPPNEQFF	TGCAGTGCTAGACTAGCGGGGAATCCCCCCAATGAGCAGTTCTTC
-	TRBJ1-2	TRBD1	TRBV6-2/TRBV6-3	CASMGTAIFYGYTF	TGTGCCAGCATGGGGACAGCGATTTTCTATGGCTACACCTTC
-	TRBJ2-5	TRBD2	TRBV6-6	CASIRLAGRGETQYF	TGTGCCAGCATTAGACTAGCGGGCCGCGGGGAGACCCAGTACTTC
-	TRBJ1-2	-	TRBV28	CASSFTDYGYTF	TGTGCCAGCAGTTTTACAGACTATGGCTACACCTTC
many	TRBJ1-2	-	TRBV12-3/TRBV12-4	CASSRGDYGYTF	TGTGCCAGCAGTAGAGGGGACTATGGCTACACCTTC
-	TRBJ1-1	-	TRBV29-1	CSVSTPWNTEAFF	TGCAGCGTTTCGACACCTTGGAACACTGAAGCTTTCTTT
-	TRBJ2-1	TRBD1	TRBV4-1	CASSTGGSPYNEQFF	TGCGCCAGCTCGACAGGGGGCTCACCCTACAATGAGCAGTTCTTC
-	TRBJ1-4	TRBD1	TRBV9	CASSAIGTAGEKLFF	TGTGCCAGCAGCGCGATCGGGACAGCTGGGGAAAAACTGTTTTTT
few	TRBJ2-5	-	TRBV5-1	CASSLGWGQETQYF	TGCGCCAGCAGCTTGGGTTGGGGCCAAGAGACCCAGTACTTC
-	TRBJ1-4	TRBD1	TRBV28	CASRPDGGQGSEKLFF	TGTGCCAGCAGACCCGATGGTGGACAGGGATCGGAGAAACTGTTTTTT
few	TRBJ2-6	-	TRBV6-6	CASSYSASNSGANVLTF	TGTGCCAGCAGTTACTCGGCCAGCAACTCTGGGGCCAACGTCCTGACTTTC
-	TRBJ1-1	TRBD1	TRBV29-1	CSVERDRGITEAFF	TGCAGCGTTGAAAGGGACAGGGGTATCACTGAAGCTTTCTTT
-	TRBJ1-1	TRBD1	TRBV5-1	CASSPSRDRGGTEAFF	TGCGCCAGCAGCCCGTCCCGGGACAGGGGCGGGACTGAAGCTTTCTTT
few	TRBJ2-7	-	TRBV5-1	CASSLASNSYEQYF	TGCGCCAGCAGCTTAGCTAGCAACTCCTACGAGCAGTACTTC
-	TRBJ2-5	TRBD2	TRBV7-8	CASRTRLAGGETQYF	TGTGCCAGCAGGACTCGGCTAGCGGGGGGAGAGACCCAGTACTTC
-	TRBJ2-3	-	TRBV7-9	CASSAFGGWDTDTQYF	TGTGCCAGCAGCGCGTTTGGGGGTTGGGACACAGATACGCAGTATTTT
-	TRBJ1-1	-	TRBV20-1	CSALKGGEFTEAFF	TGCAGTGCTCTCAAGGGGGGGGAGTTTACTGAAGCTTTCTTT
few	TRBJ2-1	-	TRBV7-6	CASSSRDIYNEQFF	TGTGCCAGCAGCTCCCGGGACATCTACAATGAGCAGTTCTTC
few	TRBJ2-3	TRBD1	TRBV9	CASSPARGQNTDTQYF	TGTGCCAGCAGCCCAGCCAGGGGGCAAAACACAGATACGCAGTATTTT
-	TRBJ1-2	-	TRBV4-3	CASSQVATSLYGYTF	TGCGCCAGCAGCCAAGTTGCGACAAGTCTTTATGGCTACACCTTC
many	TRBJ2-2	-	TRBV5-4	CASSTPVVNTGELFF	TGTGCCAGCAGTACCCCAGTAGTCAACACCGGGGAGCTGTTTTTT
many	TRBJ1-4	-	TRBV15	CATSREGGLNEKLFF	TGTGCCACCAGCAGAGAGGGCGGACTGAATGAAAAACTGTTTTTT
-	TRBJ2-3	-	TRBV11-2	CASSLVRGPRGRTDTQYF	TGTGCCAGCAGCTTAGTAAGGGGGCCGCGGGGACGCACAGATACGCAGTATTTT
-	TRBJ1-1	-	TRBV29-1	CSVRTGMNTEAFF	TGCAGCGTGCGGACGGGCATGAACACTGAAGCTTTCTTT
-	TRBJ2-7	-	TRBV2	CASGRVPYEQYF	TGTGCCAGCGGCCGGGTCCCCTACGAGCAGTACTTC
few	TRBJ2-5	-	TRBV7-9	CASTLLAQETQYF	TGTGCCAGCACTCTACTAGCCCAAGAGACCCAGTACTTC
many	TRBJ2-2	-	TRBV6-2/TRBV6-3	CASSYSIFFELFF	TGTGCCAGCAGTTACTCGATCTTCTTTGAGCTGTTTTTT
many	TRBJ1-5	-	TRBV20-1	CSATPSNQPQHF	TGCAGTGCTACCCCTAGCAATCAGCCCCAGCATTTT
few	TRBJ1-2	-	TRBV5-1	CASSLTGAEEGYTF	TGCGCCAGCAGCTTGACCGGGGCCGAGGAAGGCTACACCTTC
many	TRBJ1-4	-	TRBV7-9	CASSSLQDGHEKLFF	TGTGCCAGCAGCTCCTTACAGGATGGGCATGAAAAACTGTTTTTT
few	TRBJ2-7	-	TRBV20-1	CSLRDTASYEQYF	TGCAGTCTTAGGGACACCGCGTCCTACGAGCAGTACTTC
-	TRBJ1-2	TRBD1	TRBV4-1	CASSHGQGRGMGYGYTF	TGCGCCAGCAGCCACGGACAGGGCAGAGGTATGGGCTATGGCTACACCTTC
-	TRBJ2-5	-	TRBV19	CASSIERTAETQYF	TGTGCCAGTAGTATAGAGAGGACGGCGGAGACCCAGTACTTC
-	TRBJ2-7	TRBD2	TRBV11-2	CASSLSWGGMNEQYF	TGTGCCAGCAGCTTATCGTGGGGGGGTATGAACGAGCAGTACTTC